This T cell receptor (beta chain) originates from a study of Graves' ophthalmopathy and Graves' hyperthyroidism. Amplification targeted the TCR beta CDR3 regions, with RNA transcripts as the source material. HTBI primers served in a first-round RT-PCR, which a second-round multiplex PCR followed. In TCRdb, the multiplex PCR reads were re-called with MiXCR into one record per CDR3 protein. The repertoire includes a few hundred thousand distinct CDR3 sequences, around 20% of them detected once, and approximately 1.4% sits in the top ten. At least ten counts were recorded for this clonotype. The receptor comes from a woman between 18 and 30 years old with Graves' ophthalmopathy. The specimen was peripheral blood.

In nucleotides, the CDR3 is TGTGCCAGTAGCGCCGCGGTGGGCTTTGGAAACACCATATATTTT. Amino acids: CASSAAVGFGNTIYF. V is TRBV19 and J is TRBJ1-3, with no clear D. This CDR3 has 15 amino acids. V lost 6 bases and J 3 bases, leaving 15 bases between the germline ends. Germline lookup yields CDR1 LNHDA and CDR2 SQIVND (reference sequence). The variable domain in full, with the rest retrieved from reference TRBV19 and TRBJ1-3, is DGGITQSPKYLFRKEGQNVTLSCEQNLNHDAMYWYRQDPGQGLRLIYYSQIVNDFQKGDIAEGYSVSREKKESFPLTVTSAQKNPTAFYLCASSAAVGFGNTIYFGEGSWLTVV.